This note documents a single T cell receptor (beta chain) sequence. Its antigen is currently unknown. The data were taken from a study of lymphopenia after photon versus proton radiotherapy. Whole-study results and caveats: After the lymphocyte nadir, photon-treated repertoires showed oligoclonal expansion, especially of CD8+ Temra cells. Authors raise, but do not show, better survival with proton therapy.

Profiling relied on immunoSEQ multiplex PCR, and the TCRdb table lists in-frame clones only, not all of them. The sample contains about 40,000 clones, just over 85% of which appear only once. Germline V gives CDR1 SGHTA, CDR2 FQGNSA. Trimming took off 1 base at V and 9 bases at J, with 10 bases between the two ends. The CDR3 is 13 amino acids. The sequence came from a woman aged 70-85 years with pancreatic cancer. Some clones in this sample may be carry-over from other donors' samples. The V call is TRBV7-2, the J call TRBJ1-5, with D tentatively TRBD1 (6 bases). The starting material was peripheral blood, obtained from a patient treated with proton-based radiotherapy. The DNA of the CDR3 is TGTGCCAGCAGCTTAGACGGACAGCGGCCCCAGCATTTT. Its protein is CASSLDGQRPQHF. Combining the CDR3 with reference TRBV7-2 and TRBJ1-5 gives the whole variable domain GAGVSQSPSNKVTEKGKDVELRCDPISGHTALYWYRQSLGQGLEFLIYFQGNSAPDKSGLPSDRFSAERTGGSVSTLTIQRTQQEDSAVYLCASSLDGQRPQHFGDGTRLSIL.